The entry below gives a single T cell receptor (beta chain) sequence along with its context. The data are from a study of blood T cell repertoires in COVID-19. Study at large: COVID-19 samples from acute and convalescent phases originated in the United States, Italy and Spain. In each case, the material was cDNA or gDNA derived from T cells, B-cell-depleted T cells, or PBMCs.

Authors' data handling: Amplifying reference gene primers gave estimates of nucleated cell counts. Libraries were prepared by immunoSEQ multiplex PCR; TCRdb keeps only in-frame clonotypes and omits some of them. V and J calls plus clone size are reproduced from that table; the DNA served to infer D and trimming. The table lists under 300,000 clones, roughly 82% of them singletons. The germline V gene encodes CDR1 SGHVS and CDR2 FQNEAQ. The CDR3 spans 13 residues. V lost 0 bases and J lost 12, with 15 bases in between. The chain employs TRBV7-8 and TRBJ2-7, with a possible D match to TRBD2 (6 bases). The receptor comes from a woman aged 80 or over with active or convalescent COVID-19. Sequenced input: peripheral blood. The DNA for the CDR3 is TGTGCCAGCAGCTTAGCGGGAGAGGGAGGTTGGTACTTC. This sequence encodes CASSLAGEGGWYF. Based on the CDR3 plus reference TRBV7-8 and TRBJ2-7, the full variable domain is GAGVSQSPRYKVAKRGQDVALRCDPISGHVSLFWYQQALGQGPEFLTYFQNEAQLDKSGLPSDRFFAERPEGSVSTLKIQRTQQEDSAVYLCASSLAGEGGWYFGPGTRLTVT.